Below are 19 T cell receptor beta chains sequenced from a single sample in a study of blood T cell repertoires in COVID-19. The method was immunoSEQ multiplex PCR; TCRdb's version includes in-frame clones alone and lacks a portion of them. The sample includes around 190,000 clones, over 75% of them seen just once. Specimen: peripheral blood. The receptors were gathered from a man over 45 with COVID-19, enrolled during active disease.

The DNA of the CDR3 is TGTGCCAGCAGCTTAGTACTTTCTGGGGCCAACGTCCTGACTTTC. This sequence encodes CASSLVLSGANVLTF. The J gene is TRBJ2-6, the V gene TRBV11-2; D gene unclear. This CDR3 spans 15 amino acids. Germline CDR1 and CDR2: SGHAT and FQNNGV. V lost 1 base and J lost 1, with 5 bases in between.

This clone is a singleton in its sample. The gene calls are TRBV6-2 or TRBV6-3 and TRBJ2-4; 9 bases are a match to TRBD1. Losses at the gene ends were 6 bases for V and 5 bases for J; bases not matched to a gene: 5. The CDR3 has 14 residues. Per germline, CDR1 MNHEY and CDR2 SVGEGT. The CDR3 sequence is CASSPRTGENIQYF. CDR3 nucleotides: TGTGCCAGCAGCCCCCGGACAGGGGAAAACATTCAGTACTTC.

A word on this clone: An end of the junction does not agree with germline; a read error may underlie this. This chain uses TRBV7-7 with TRBJ2-2; 10 bases fit TRBD1. CDR3 length: 19 amino acids. CDR1 is SSHAT, CDR2 FNYEAQ, per germline (reference sequence). CDR3 residues: CASSLAGQGTIGLTGELFF. As DNA, the CDR3 is TGTGCTAGCAGCTTAGCGGGACAGGGGACTATCGGCCTCACCGGGGAGCTGTTTTTT.

The chain carries TRBV30 and TRBJ2-7; 12 nucleotides match TRBD1. Losses at the gene ends were 8 bases for V and 0 bases for J; bases not matched to a gene: 5. The germline gives CDR1 GTSNPN, CDR2 SVGIG (reference sequence). The CDR3 is made up of 14 amino acids. CDR3 protein: CAGTGGAGSYEQYF. CDR3 nucleotide sequence: TGTGCCGGGACAGGGGGCGCGGGCTCCTACGAGCAGTACTTC. The full variable domain, with the rest looked up from reference TRBV30 and TRBJ2-7, is SQTIHQWPATLVQPVGSPLSLECTVEGTSNPNLYWYRQAAGRGLQLLFYSVGIGQISSEVPQNLSASRPQDRQFILSSKKLLLSDSGFYLCAGTGGAGSYEQYFGPGTRLTVT.

CDR3 DNA: TGTGCCAGTAGTATGCTAGCAGCTAACTACGAGCAGTACTTC. Encoded protein: CASSMLAANYEQYF. The rearrangement uses TRBV19 and TRBJ2-7; tentative D call: TRBD2 (5 bases). The CDR3 spans 14 residues. Germline V lookup: CDR1 LNHDA, CDR2 SQIVND (reference sequence). Trimming took off 3 bases at V and 3 bases at J, with 12 bases between the two ends.

V gene TRBV27 combines with J gene TRBJ1-4; D unresolved. The CDR3 contains 14 residues. Germline V gene lookup returns CDR1 MNHEY and CDR2 SMNVEV (reference sequence). The germline V and J ends were trimmed by 3 bases and 2 bases, with 7 bases remaining between them. The CDR3 DNA sequence: TGTGCCAGCAGTTTTCGGAGGACTAATGAAAAACTGTTTTTT. It is translated as CASSFRRTNEKLFF.

The V gene is TRBV20-1, the J gene TRBJ2-3; D is ambiguous. V lost 3 bases and J lost 2, with 18 bases in between. The CDR3 is made up of 16 amino acids. The germline V gene has CDR1 DFQATT and CDR2 SNEGSKA (reference sequence). The CDR3 bases are TGCAGTGCTAGTCGTTTGGATGCTAGTATCACAGATACGCAGTATTTT. As protein: CSASRLDASITDTQYF.

This chain uses TRBV15 with TRBJ2-2, with 8 bases matching TRBD1. Trimming removed 5 bases from V and 1 base from J; junction bases left unmatched: 3. Per the germline V gene, CDR1 is LNHNV and CDR2 is YYDKDF (reference sequence). There are 15 residues in the CDR3. In DNA form, the CDR3 reads TGTGCCACCAGCCTGGGACAGGAGAACACCGGGGAGCTGTTTTTT. This gives the protein CATSLGQENTGELFF.

The chain is built from TRBV7-6 and TRBJ2-3; 9 bases are shared with TRBD2. The CDR3 spans 16 residues. Germline assignment: CDR1 SGHVS and CDR2 FNYEAQ. V shed 5 bases, J shed 3 bases, and the junction held 9 bases outside the gene matches. The CDR3: CASSPTAGGLTDTQYF. The DNA for the CDR3 is TGTGCCAGCAGCCCGACGGCGGGGGGGCTAACAGATACGCAGTATTTT.

The V gene is TRBV11-2, the J gene TRBJ2-1; 11 positions agree with TRBD2. Germline V gene sequence: CDR1 SGHAT, CDR2 FQNNGV. The V and J ends lost 0 bases and 8 bases, in that order; junction bases with no gene match: 15. This CDR3 has 19 amino acids. CDR3 DNA: TGTGCCAGCAGCTTAGACCCCTTGGGGATGACTAGCGGGAAGGATGAGCAGTTCTTC. Translation gives CASSLDPLGMTSGKDEQFF.

The chain has TRBV4-2 and TRBJ2-5; TRBD2 might be the D (6 bases). The CDR3 covers 20 residues. V was pared by 0 bases and J by 2 bases, with 25 bases between. CDR1 LGHNA and CDR2 YNFKEQ come from the germline V gene. The DNA for the CDR3 is TGTGCCAGCAGCCAAGATCCCGTCTCCGAGCGGGTTCGCAGGCAAGAGACCCAGTACTTC. It yields the protein CASSQDPVSERVRRQETQYF.

This rearrangement joins TRBV18 to TRBJ1-6; D is ambiguous. V lost 2 bases and J 5 bases, leaving 16 bases between the germline ends. The CDR3 spans 17 residues. Germline V CDR1 and CDR2: KGHSH, LQKENI. Here the CDR3 DNA reads TGTGCCAGCTCACCATACGCCCCACCCGGGAATAATTCACCCCTCCACTTT. Encoded protein: CASSPYAPPGNNSPLHF. Drawing the rest from reference TRBV18 and TRBJ1-6, the complete variable domain is NAGVMQNPRHLVRRRGQEARLRCSPMKGHSHVYWYRQLPEEGLKFMVYLQKENIIDESGMPKERFSAEFPKEGPSILRIQQVVRGDSAAYFCASSPYAPPGNNSPLHFGNGTRLTVT.

This chain uses TRBV6-5 with TRBJ2-2, with TRBD2 matching over 9 bases. The CDR3 has 15 amino acids. V gave up 6 bases and J gave up 2 bases; unmatched junction bases: 4. Germline CDR1 and CDR2: MNHEY and SVGAGI. CDR3 coding DNA: TGTGCCAGCAGCCGACTAGCGGTTAACACCGGGGAGCTGTTTTTT. Its protein product is CASSRLAVNTGELFF.

This clone came up once. The chain employs TRBV3-1 (or the pseudogene TRBV3-2) and TRBJ2-4; D remains unclear. The CDR3 covers 13 residues. V was shortened by 0 bases and J by 6 bases, with 6 bases between the two germline ends. Germline CDR1 is LGHDT and CDR2 is YNNKEL (reference sequence). The CDR3, as DNA: TGTGCCAGCAGCCAAGATCACAGAAACATTCAGTACTTC. Its protein product is CASSQDHRNIQYF.

The rearrangement joins TRBV11-2 to TRBJ2-1, with TRBD2 matching over 9 bases. The germline CDR1 and CDR2 sequences are SGHAT and FQNNGV. The CDR3 consists of 18 residues. The V gene end was trimmed by 1 base and the J gene end by 2 bases; junction bases not matched to a gene: 9. In DNA, the CDR3 is TGTGCCAGCAGCTTAGGGCTAGCGGGGACACGGACCTACAATGAGCAGTTCTTC. Translating it yields CASSLGLAGTRTYNEQFF.

The sample holds one count of this clone. The chain uses TRBV29-1 and TRBJ1-1; D gene ambiguous. V dropped 4 bases and J dropped 6 bases, with 6 bases sitting between them. CDR3 length equals 10 residues. Looked up from germline, CDR1 is SQVTM and CDR2 is ANQGSEA. CDR3 DNA sequence: TGCAGCGTTGTAGCGCCTGAAGCTTTCTTT. Its protein is CSVVAPEAFF.

The genes are TRBV3-1 (or the pseudogene TRBV3-2) and TRBJ2-7, with D possibly being TRBD1 (5 bases). CDR1 and CDR2 (germline): LGHDT, YNNKEL (reference sequence). Trimming removed 0 bases from V and 4 bases from J, with 16 bases in between. This CDR3 is built from 16 residues. The CDR3: CASSQDGRGVTYEQYF. CDR3 DNA sequence: TGTGCCAGCAGCCAAGATGGTAGGGGCGTTACGTACGAGCAGTACTTC.

The chain recombines TRBV3-1 (or the pseudogene TRBV3-2) with TRBJ1-2; D might be TRBD1 (5 bases). The CDR3 consists of 15 residues. Germline V gene sequence: CDR1 LGHDT, CDR2 YNNKEL (reference sequence). V lost 0 bases and J lost 7, with 15 bases in between. Here the CDR3 reads CASSQEQEGRVGYTF. CDR3 DNA: TGTGCCAGCAGCCAAGAGCAGGAGGGGCGAGTTGGCTACACCTTC.

V gene TRBV13 combines with J gene TRBJ2-7, with 8 bases matching TRBD1. The CDR3 is 15 amino acids. With V trimmed by 4 bases and J by 1 base, 6 bases remained unmatched. From germline, CDR1 is PRHDT and CDR2 FYEKMQ (reference sequence). This CDR3 is CASSSHGTGSYEQYF. CDR3 bases: TGTGCCAGCAGCTCCCACGGGACAGGATCCTACGAGCAGTACTTC.